This T cell receptor (beta chain) was identified in a study of early T cells in non-severe SARS-CoV-2 infection. Study-wide context: Sequenced bulk RNA came from whole blood that was unsorted, and chains were unpaired.

Individual cDNA molecules each received unique molecular identifiers attached to them. MiXCR was run by TCRdb on the 5' RACE reads, yielding one entry per CDR3 protein. The top ten clones hold 2.5% to 3% of a sample with 53,000 or so distinct CDR3 sequences, 10% to 15% of them seen once. Findings and limits, study-wide: VDJdb matching favored anti-spike CD8 responses, missing private and CD4 specificities.

V was pared by 5 bases and J by 5 bases, with 6 bases of the junction left unmatched. Looked up from germline, CDR1 is MNHNY and CDR2 is SVGAGI (reference sequence). The CDR3 is 15 amino acids. Comments on this clonotype: What it binds is unknown.

The source is an adult who was a healthcare worker with PCR-confirmed SARS-CoV-2 infection or an uninfected control (not recorded which). The specimen comprised whole blood, sampled at baseline. The chain combines TRBV6-6 with TRBJ2-2, with 9 bases fitting TRBD2. The CDR3 loop reads CASSNSGSGTGELFF. In DNA form, the CDR3 reads TGTGCCAGCAGTAATAGCGGGAGTGGGACCGGGGAGCTGTTTTTT.